This T cell receptor beta chain was recorded in a study of blood T cell repertoires in COVID-19. Looking at the study overall: Material from acute and convalescent COVID-19 was sourced from the United States, Italy and Spain. From T cells, B-cell-depleted T cells, or PBMCs came the material, which was cDNA or gDNA.

Trimming left V 2 bases short and J 5 bases short, with 13 bases between. CDR1 is LNHDA and CDR2 is SQIVND in the germline V gene (reference sequence). There are 15 residues in the CDR3. In the original processing: For nucleated cells, counts were estimated from reference gene primer amplification. Produced via immunoSEQ multiplex PCR; TCRdb's table is partial and in-frame only. That table furnishes V, J and clone size, whereas the DNA furnished D and trimming. The sample holds about 190,000 clones; 88% are singletons and the top ten take 5% to 7.5%. The sequenced sample was peripheral blood. The TCR comes from a woman between 35 and 50 years old who had recovered from COVID-19. J is TRBJ1-5 and V is TRBV19, with D hard to call. The CDR3 sequence is CASSISRETDQPQHF. CDR3 sequence (DNA): TGTGCCAGTAGTATAAGTAGAGAAACCGATCAGCCCCAGCATTTT. Filled out from reference TRBV19 and TRBJ1-5, the complete variable domain reads DGGITQSPKYLFRKEGQNVTLSCEQNLNHDAMYWYRQDPGQGLRLIYYSQIVNDFQKGDIAEGYSVSREKKESFPLTVTSAQKNPTAFYLCASSISRETDQPQHFGDGTRLSIL.